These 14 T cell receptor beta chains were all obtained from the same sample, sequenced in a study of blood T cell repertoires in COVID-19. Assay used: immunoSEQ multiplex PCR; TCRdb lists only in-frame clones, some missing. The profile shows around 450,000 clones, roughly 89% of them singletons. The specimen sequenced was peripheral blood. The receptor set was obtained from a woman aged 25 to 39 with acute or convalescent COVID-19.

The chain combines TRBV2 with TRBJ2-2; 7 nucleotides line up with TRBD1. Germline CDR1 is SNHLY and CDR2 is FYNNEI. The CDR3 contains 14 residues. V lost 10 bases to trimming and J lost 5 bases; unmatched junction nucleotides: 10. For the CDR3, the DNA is TGTGCCATCGCGGACAGGTTGAGGACCGGGGAGCTGTTTTTT. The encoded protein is CAIADRLRTGELFF.

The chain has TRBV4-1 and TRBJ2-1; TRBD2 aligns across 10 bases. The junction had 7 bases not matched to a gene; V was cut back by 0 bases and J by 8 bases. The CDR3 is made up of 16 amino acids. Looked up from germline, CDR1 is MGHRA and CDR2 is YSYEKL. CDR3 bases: TGCGCCAGCAGCCAAGAGGTGGGGACTAGCGCCTATGAGCAGTTCTTC. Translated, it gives CASSQEVGTSAYEQFF.

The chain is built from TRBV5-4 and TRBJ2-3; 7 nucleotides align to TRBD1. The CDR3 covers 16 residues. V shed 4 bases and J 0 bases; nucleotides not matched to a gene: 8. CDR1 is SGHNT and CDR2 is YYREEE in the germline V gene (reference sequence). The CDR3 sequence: CASSPGTDSSTDTQYF. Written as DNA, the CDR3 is TGTGCCAGCAGCCCAGGGACAGATTCTAGCACAGATACGCAGTATTTT.

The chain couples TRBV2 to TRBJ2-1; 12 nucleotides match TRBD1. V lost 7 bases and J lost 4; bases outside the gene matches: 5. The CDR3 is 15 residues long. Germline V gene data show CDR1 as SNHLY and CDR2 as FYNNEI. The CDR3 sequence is CASIKGQGAYNEQFF. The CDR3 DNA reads TGTGCCAGCATTAAGGGACAGGGGGCGTACAATGAGCAGTTCTTC.

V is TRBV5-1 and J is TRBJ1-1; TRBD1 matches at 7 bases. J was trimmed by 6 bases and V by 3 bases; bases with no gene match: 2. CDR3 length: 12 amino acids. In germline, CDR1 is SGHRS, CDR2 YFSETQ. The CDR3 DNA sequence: TGCGCCAGCAGCTGGACAGGCTCTGAAGCTTTCTTT. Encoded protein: CASSWTGSEAFF.

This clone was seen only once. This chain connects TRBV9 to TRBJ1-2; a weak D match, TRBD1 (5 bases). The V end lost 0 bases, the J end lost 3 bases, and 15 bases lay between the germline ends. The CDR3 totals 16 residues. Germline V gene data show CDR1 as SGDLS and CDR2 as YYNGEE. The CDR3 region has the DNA TGTGCCAGCAGCGTAGGGGGACTCCGGTGGGACTATGGCTACACCTTC. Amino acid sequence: CASSVGGLRWDYGYTF.

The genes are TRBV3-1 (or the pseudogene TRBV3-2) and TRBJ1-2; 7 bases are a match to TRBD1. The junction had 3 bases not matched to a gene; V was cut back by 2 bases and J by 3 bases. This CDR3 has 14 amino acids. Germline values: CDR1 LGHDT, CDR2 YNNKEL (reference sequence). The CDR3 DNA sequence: TGTGCCAGCAGCCAATCAGGGGGAGACTATGGCTACACCTTC. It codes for CASSQSGGDYGYTF.

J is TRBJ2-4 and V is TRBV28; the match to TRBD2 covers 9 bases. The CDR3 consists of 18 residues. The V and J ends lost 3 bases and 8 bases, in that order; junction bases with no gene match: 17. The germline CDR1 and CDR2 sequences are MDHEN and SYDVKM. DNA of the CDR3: TGTGCCAGCAGTTTCCTCCAGGCGCTAGCGGGGAAATCATACATTCAGTACTTC. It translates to CASSFLQALAGKSYIQYF. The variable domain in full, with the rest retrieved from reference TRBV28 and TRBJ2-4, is DVKVTQSSRYLVKRTGEKVFLECVQDMDHENMFWYRQDPGLGLRLIYFSYDVKMKEKGDIPEGYSVSREKKERFSLILESASTNQTSMYLCASSFLQALAGKSYIQYFGAGTRLSVL.

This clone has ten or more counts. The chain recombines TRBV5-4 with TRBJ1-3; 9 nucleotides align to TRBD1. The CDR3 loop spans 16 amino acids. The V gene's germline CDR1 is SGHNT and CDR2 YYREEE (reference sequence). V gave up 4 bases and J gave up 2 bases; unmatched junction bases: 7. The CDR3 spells CASSGQRQGAGNTIYF. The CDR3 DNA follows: TGTGCCAGCAGCGGGCAAAGACAGGGGGCTGGAAACACCATATATTTT.

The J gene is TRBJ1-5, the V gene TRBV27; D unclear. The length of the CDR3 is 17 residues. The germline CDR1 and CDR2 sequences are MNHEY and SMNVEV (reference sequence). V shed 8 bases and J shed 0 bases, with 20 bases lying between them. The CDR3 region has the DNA TGTGCCAGCGCGCCCCCCACCGTGCCCTATAGCAATCAGCCCCAGCATTTT. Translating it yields CASAPPTVPYSNQPQHF.

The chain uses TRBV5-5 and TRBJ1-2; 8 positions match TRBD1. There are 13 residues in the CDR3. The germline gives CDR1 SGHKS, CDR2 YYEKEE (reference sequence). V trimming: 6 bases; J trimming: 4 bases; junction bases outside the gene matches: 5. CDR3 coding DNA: TGTGCCAGCAAGACAGGGGATGGCTATGGCTACACCTTC. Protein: CASKTGDGYGYTF. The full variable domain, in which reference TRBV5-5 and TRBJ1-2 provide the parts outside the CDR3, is DAGVTQSPTHLIKTRGQQVTLRCSPISGHKSVSWYQQVLGQGPQFIFQYYEKEERGRGNFPDRFSARQFPNYSSELNVNALLLGDSALYLCASKTGDGYGYTFGSGTRLTVV.

The CDR3: CASSQLRTGVGTGANVLTF. The DNA of the CDR3 is TGCGCCAGCAGCCAACTAAGGACAGGGGTAGGGACTGGGGCCAACGTCCTGACTTTC. V and J are TRBV4-1 and TRBJ2-6; 9 bases line up with TRBD1. V gave up 2 bases and J gave up 2 bases; unmatched junction bases: 10. Per germline, CDR1 MGHRA and CDR2 YSYEKL. The CDR3 runs 19 residues.

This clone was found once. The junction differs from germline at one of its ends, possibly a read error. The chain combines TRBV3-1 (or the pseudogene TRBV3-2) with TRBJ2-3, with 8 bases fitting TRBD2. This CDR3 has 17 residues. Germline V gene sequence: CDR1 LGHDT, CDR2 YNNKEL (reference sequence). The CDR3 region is CPAKDLPGGQGTDTQYF. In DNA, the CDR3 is TGCCCAGCCAAGGATCTACCGGGGGGGCAAGGCACAGATACGCAGTATTTT.

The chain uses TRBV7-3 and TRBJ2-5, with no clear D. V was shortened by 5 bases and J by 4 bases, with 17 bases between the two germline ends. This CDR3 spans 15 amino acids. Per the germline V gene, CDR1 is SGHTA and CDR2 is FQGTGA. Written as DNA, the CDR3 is TGTGCCAGCAGCCTACTCTCGGGTTCCGGAGAGACCCAGTACTTC. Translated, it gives CASSLLSGSGETQYF.